This passage covers 15 T cell receptor beta chains from one sample sequenced in a study of blood T cell repertoires in COVID-19. TCRdb's table, derived via immunoSEQ multiplex PCR, lists solely in-frame clones and lacks some. The sample has 35,000 or so clones; over 70% are singletons. The sequenced sample consisted of peripheral blood. All receptors derive from an elderly man with active or convalescent COVID-19.

The chain links TRBV27 to TRBJ1-5; tentatively, D is TRBD1 (5 bases). The length of the CDR3 is 12 residues. Germline V gene data show CDR1 as MNHEY and CDR2 as SMNVEV (reference sequence). The V end was cut by 2 bases, the J end by 9 bases, with 8 bases between. The CDR3 protein is CASSLGTGPQHF. The DNA of the CDR3 is TGTGCCAGCAGTTTAGGCACAGGGCCCCAGCATTTT.

CDR3 in amino acids: CASSQDRGRGTEAFF. In DNA, the CDR3 is TGTGCCAGCAGCCAGGACAGGGGGCGCGGCACTGAAGCTTTCTTT. This rearrangement joins TRBV7-9 to TRBJ1-1; the match to TRBD1 covers 11 bases. CDR1 and CDR2 from the germline V gene are SEHNR and FQNEAQ (reference sequence). J lost 4 bases, V lost 5 bases, and 6 bases had no gene match. There are 15 residues in the CDR3. Based on the CDR3 plus reference TRBV7-9 and TRBJ1-1, the full variable domain is DTGVSQNPRHKITKRGQNVTFRCDPISEHNRLYWYRQTLGQGPEFLTYFQNEAQLEKSRLLSDRFSAERPKGSFSTLEIQRTEQGDSAMYLCASSQDRGRGTEAFFGQGTRLTVV.

The gene calls are TRBV7-2 and TRBJ2-1; unclear D gene. Germline assignment: CDR1 SGHTA and CDR2 FQGNSA. The CDR3 consists of 14 residues. V lost 1 base and J lost 8, with 12 bases in between. The DNA for the CDR3 is TGTGCCAGCAGCTTAGACCATGAGTTCGATGAGCAGTTCTTC. Amino acid sequence: CASSLDHEFDEQFF.

The chain uses TRBV18 and TRBJ2-1, with 15 bases aligning to TRBD2. V was pared by 1 base and J by 2 bases, with 0 bases of the junction left unmatched. Germline V gene data show CDR1 as KGHSH and CDR2 as LQKENI. The CDR3 has 17 residues. The CDR3 reads CASSPRTSGRAYNEQFF. Here the CDR3 DNA reads TGTGCCAGCTCACCACGGACTAGCGGGAGGGCCTACAATGAGCAGTTCTTC.

The chain is built from TRBV7-3 and TRBJ2-2; 11 bases align to TRBD2. Trimming at V came to 5 bases and at J to 6 bases, leaving 5 bases not matched to a gene. The CDR3 contains 15 residues. Looked up from germline, CDR1 is SGHTA and CDR2 is FQGTGA. CDR3 loop: CASSLLAGGPGELFF. In nucleotides, the CDR3 is TGTGCCAGCAGCCTGCTAGCGGGGGGCCCCGGGGAGCTGTTTTTT.

The rearrangement uses TRBV11-3 and TRBJ2-7, with 7 bases that match TRBD2. The junction had 2 bases not matched to a gene; V was cut back by 0 bases and J by 0 bases. This CDR3 comprises 15 residues. In germline, CDR1 is SGHNT, CDR2 YENEEA. The CDR3 sequence: CASSLDGGSSYEQYF. The CDR3 DNA reads TGTGCCAGCAGCTTAGACGGCGGGAGCTCCTACGAGCAGTACTTC.

V gene TRBV7-3 combines with J gene TRBJ2-6, with D possibly being TRBD2 (6 bases). Germline values: CDR1 SGHTA, CDR2 FQGTGA. This CDR3 spans 16 amino acids. The V and J ends lost 8 bases and 0 bases respectively, with 14 bases between them. The CDR3 loop reads CASSGKGLSGANVLTF. The CDR3 DNA follows: TGTGCCAGCTCCGGCAAGGGACTCTCTGGGGCCAACGTCCTGACTTTC.

This clone has more than one count but fewer than ten. The V call is TRBV18, the J call TRBJ1-5, with 11 bases that match TRBD1. Trimming at V came to 4 bases and at J to 11 bases, leaving 13 bases not matched to a gene. Germline CDR1 KGHSH, CDR2 LQKENI. The CDR3 is 16 residues long. This chain's CDR3 is CASSRGTGGEDEAQHF. Written as DNA, the CDR3 is TGTGCCAGCTCACGAGGGACAGGGGGAGAAGATGAGGCCCAGCATTTT.

In its sample, this clone was seen a few times. This sequence joins TRBV7-8 and TRBJ2-1, with D hard to call. CDR1 is SGHVS and CDR2 is FQNEAQ in the germline V gene. Trimming left V 1 base short and J 5 bases short, with 6 bases between. The CDR3 contains 13 residues. Written as DNA, the CDR3 is TGTGCCAGCAGCTTAGTAGTCCACAATGAGCAGTTCTTC. Its translation: CASSLVVHNEQFF.

This clone was counted a few times. The chain has TRBV5-4 and TRBJ2-5; 11 bases line up with TRBD2. Germline lookup yields CDR1 SGHNT and CDR2 YYREEE (reference sequence). V lost 3 bases, J lost 2 bases, and 3 bases stayed unmatched. The CDR3 totals 15 residues. CDR3 region: CASSSGLAAQETQYF. The CDR3 nucleotides read TGTGCCAGCAGCTCGGGACTAGCGGCTCAAGAGACCCAGTACTTC.

This clone was detected only once. The chain has TRBV29-1 and TRBJ2-4; 9 bases are a match to TRBD1. Germline V lookup: CDR1 SQVTM, CDR2 ANQGSEA. The CDR3 is made up of 13 amino acids. V shed 3 bases, J shed 8 bases, and the junction held 5 bases outside the gene matches. Written as DNA, the CDR3 is TGCAGCGTTGAGGAGACAGGGGGTGACATTCAGTACTTC. The encoded protein is CSVEETGGDIQYF.

The CDR3 loop is CASRVAGSPTDTQYF. CDR3 nucleotides: TGTGCCAGCAGGGTAGCGGGGAGCCCCACAGATACGCAGTATTTT. V is TRBV7-9 and J is TRBJ2-3; 8 bases fit TRBD2. The CDR3 has 15 amino acids. V lost 6 bases and J lost 2; bases outside the gene matches: 7. The germline gives CDR1 SEHNR, CDR2 FQNEAQ (reference sequence). Complete variable domain (other parts from reference TRBV7-9 and TRBJ2-3): DTGVSQNPRHKITKRGQNVTFRCDPISEHNRLYWYRQTLGQGPEFLTYFQNEAQLEKSRLLSDRFSAERPKGSFSTLEIQRTEQGDSAMYLCASRVAGSPTDTQYFGPGTRLTVL.

The gene calls are TRBV7-9 and TRBJ1-1; D is perhaps TRBD1 (6 bases). V lost 5 bases and J 10 bases, leaving 14 bases between the germline ends. The CDR3 runs to 12 residues. Germline V gene lookup returns CDR1 SEHNR and CDR2 FQNEAQ (reference sequence). DNA of the CDR3: TGTGCCAGCAGCAGAGCAGGGGATACAGCTTTCTTT. It is translated as CASSRAGDTAFF.

The gene calls are TRBV5-1 and TRBJ1-4; TRBD1 aligns across 9 bases. Trimming removed 4 bases from V and 6 bases from J; junction bases left unmatched: 1. The length of the CDR3 is 13 residues. Germline CDR1 SGHRS, CDR2 YFSETQ. In DNA, the CDR3 is TGCGCCAGCAGCCGGGACAGGGATGAAAAACTGTTTTTT. Translating it yields CASSRDRDEKLFF.

The V and J genes are TRBV14 and TRBJ2-7; possibly TRBD1 for D (6 bases). Trimming removed 1 base at V and 6 bases at J, with 19 bases between. Germline V gives CDR1 SGHDN, CDR2 FVKESK. The CDR3 extends over 16 amino acids. Here the CDR3 DNA reads TGTGCCAGCAGCCAAGTTCAGACAGGACTCCTAAGCGAGCAGTACTTC. It encodes CASSQVQTGLLSEQYF.